This T cell receptor (beta chain) was profiled in a study of CD8+ T cells in alopecia areata. Overall study: The roughly 6-11-week-old female C3H/HeJ mice were given skin taken from roughly 6-13-month-old C3H/HeJ graft donors that had spontaneous alopecia. General study findings and limits: Normal skin's resident alphabeta T cells are sequenced alongside lesional scalp T cells. Researchers report lesional scalp, most notably alopecia totalis/universalis, outstripped normal scalp in clonality.

This clone was seen more than once but under ten times. The antigen remains undetermined. Mouse gene names and germline throughout. The CDR3 is cut off 4 residues early in the read; its end comes from the germline J gene. The CDR3 contains 15 residues. The germline V and J ends were trimmed by 1 base and 0 bases, with 12 bases remaining between them. Germline CDR1 reads GKSSPN; CDR2 reads SITVG. Extracted RNA was reverse transcribed into cDNA, the sequencing template. Produced via immunoSEQ multiplex PCR; TCRdb's table is partial and in-frame only. This repertoire lists a few thousand clones without singletons; approximately 10% sits in the top ten. Regarding time point: mouse skin 3 weeks after grafting. The recipient mice had their skin biopsied at grafting and again 3 and 6 weeks later.

The sequences come from skin, collected at week 3. The gene calls are TRBV31 and TRBJ1-1, with D uncertain. The clonotype was recovered from a C3H/HeJ mouse with alopecia areata. Strain MHC haplotype: H2-k. CDR3 bases read: TGTGCCTGGAGTCCGTCCTTAAATGCAAACACA. It codes for CAWSPSLNANT. From start to end, the CDR3 is CAWSPSLNANTEVFF. The full variable domain, in which reference TRBV31 and TRBJ1-1 provide the parts outside the CDR3, is AQTIHQWPVAEIKAVGSPLSLGCTIKGKSSPNLYWYWQATGGTLQQLFYSITVGQVESVVQLNLSASRPKDDQFILSTEKLLLSHSGFYLCAWSPSLNANTEVFFGKGTRLTVV.